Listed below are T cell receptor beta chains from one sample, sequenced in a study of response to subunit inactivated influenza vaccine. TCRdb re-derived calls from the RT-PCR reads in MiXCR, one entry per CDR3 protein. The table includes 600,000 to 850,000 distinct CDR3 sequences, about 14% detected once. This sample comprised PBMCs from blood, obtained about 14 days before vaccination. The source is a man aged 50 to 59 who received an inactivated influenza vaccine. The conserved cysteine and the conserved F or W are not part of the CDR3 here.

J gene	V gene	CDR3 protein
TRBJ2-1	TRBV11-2	ASSFGIRRSEQF
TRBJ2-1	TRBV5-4	ASSRAGGSSYNEQF
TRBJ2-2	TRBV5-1	ASSLLRQNTGELF
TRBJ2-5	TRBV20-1	SAATGSQLETQY
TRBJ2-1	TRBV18	ASSPTKRKTGQGYNEQF
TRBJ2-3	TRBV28	ASDRASSTDTQY
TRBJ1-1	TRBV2	ASSALRMNTEAF
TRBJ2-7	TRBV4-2	ASSQEITDEQY
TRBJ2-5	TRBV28	ASSLQWGGLGTQY
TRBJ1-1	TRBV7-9	ASSRWTGGIHTEAF
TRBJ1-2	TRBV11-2	ASSIGQPIYYGYT
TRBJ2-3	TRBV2	ASSDLLEDGDTQY
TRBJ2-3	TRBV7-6	ASSLLRDTQY
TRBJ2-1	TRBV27	ASSLRSGTGLNEQF
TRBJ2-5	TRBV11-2	ASSLRFLQETQY